This section outlines one T cell receptor (beta chain) sequence together with its context. This entry comes from a study of T cell repertoires in cytomegalovirus infection. One entry per CDR3 protein, called by TCRdb with MiXCR from the reads. The sample yields roughly 200,000 distinct CDR3 sequences, roughly 17% seen once. This receptor was identified in a human donor in good health (CMV status not recorded). Some clones in this sample may be carry-over from other donors' samples. Input material: CD8+ T cells from PBMCs.

CDR3 DNA: TGTGCCAGCAGTTTCACTTGGGGGGGTGCTATCTCTGGGGCCAACGTCCTGACTTTC. It specifies CASSFTWGGAISGANVLTF. V and J are TRBV12-3 or TRBV12-4 and TRBJ2-6, with 7 positions matching TRBD2. CDR3 size: 19 residues. Trimming cost V 3 bases and J 0 bases; bases outside gene matches: 11.